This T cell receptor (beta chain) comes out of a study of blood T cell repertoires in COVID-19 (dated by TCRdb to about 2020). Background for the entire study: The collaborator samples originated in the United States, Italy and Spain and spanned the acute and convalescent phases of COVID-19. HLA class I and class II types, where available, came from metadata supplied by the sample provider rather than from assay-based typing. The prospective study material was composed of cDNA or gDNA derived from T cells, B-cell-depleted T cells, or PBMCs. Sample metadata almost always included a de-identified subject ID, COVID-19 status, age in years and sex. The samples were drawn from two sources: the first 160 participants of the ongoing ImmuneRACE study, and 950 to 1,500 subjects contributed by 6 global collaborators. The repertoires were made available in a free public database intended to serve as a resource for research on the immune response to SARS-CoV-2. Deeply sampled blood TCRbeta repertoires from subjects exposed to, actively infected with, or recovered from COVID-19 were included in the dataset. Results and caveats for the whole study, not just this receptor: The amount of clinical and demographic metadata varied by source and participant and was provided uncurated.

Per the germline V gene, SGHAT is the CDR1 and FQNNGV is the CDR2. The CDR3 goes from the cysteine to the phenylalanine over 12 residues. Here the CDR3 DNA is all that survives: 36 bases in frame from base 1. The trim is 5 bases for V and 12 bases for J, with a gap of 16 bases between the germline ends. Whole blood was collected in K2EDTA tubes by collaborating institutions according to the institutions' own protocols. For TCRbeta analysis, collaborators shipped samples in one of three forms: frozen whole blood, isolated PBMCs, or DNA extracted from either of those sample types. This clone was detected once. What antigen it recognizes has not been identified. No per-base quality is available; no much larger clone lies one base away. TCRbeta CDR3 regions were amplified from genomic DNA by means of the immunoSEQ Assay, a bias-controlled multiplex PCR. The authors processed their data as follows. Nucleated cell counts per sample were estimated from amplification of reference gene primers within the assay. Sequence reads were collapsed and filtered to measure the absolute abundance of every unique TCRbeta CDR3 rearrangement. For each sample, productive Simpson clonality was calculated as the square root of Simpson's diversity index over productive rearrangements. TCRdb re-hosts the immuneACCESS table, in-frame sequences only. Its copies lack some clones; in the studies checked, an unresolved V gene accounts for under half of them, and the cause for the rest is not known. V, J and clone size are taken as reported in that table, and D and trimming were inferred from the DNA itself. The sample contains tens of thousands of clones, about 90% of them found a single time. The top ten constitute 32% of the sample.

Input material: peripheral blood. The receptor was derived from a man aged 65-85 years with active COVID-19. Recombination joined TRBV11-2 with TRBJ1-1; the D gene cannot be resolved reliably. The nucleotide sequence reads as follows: TGTGCCAGCAGCCCCGACCGCTCTGACACTTTCTTT. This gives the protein CASSPDRSDTFF.